This record covers a single T cell receptor (beta chain). Its antigen remains unidentified. The use of a sample-barcoded 5' primer and a J-beta primer mix characterized a second PCR of about 6 to 11 cycles. TCRdb analysed the 5' RACE reads with MiXCR anew, one entry per CDR3 protein. The sample lists about 1.4 million distinct CDR3 sequences, roughly 64% seen once, with over 6.5% in the top ten. From germline, CDR1 is MGHDK and CDR2 SYGVNS. The CDR3 consists of 18 residues. Trimming took 8 bases from V and 2 from J; bases not matched to a gene: 16. The data are from a study of blood T cells in healthy people across ages. Study-level findings and limits: Investigators treated diversity estimates from one million T cells as underestimates.

Extraction of total RNA produced a minimum of 5.5 micrograms from each sample. This sequence originates from a man aged 18 to 30 in good health. V usage is TRBV25-1 and J usage is TRBJ2-4; 9 bases match TRBD1. The sequenced material came from blood. The CDR3 spells CASPWRTGDNPPKNIQYF. Written as DNA, the CDR3 is TGTGCCAGCCCGTGGCGGACAGGGGACAACCCCCCCAAAAACATTCAGTACTTC.